The T cell receptor beta chain under discussion was sequenced for a study of breast tumors, draining lymph nodes, adjacent tissues. Study-level points and caveats: The lymph node origin of tumor T cells was framed as consistent with a hypothesis, not demonstrated. Most tumor T cells seemingly derive from lymph node, then expand in tumor. Luminal-like breast cancer showed significantly higher tumor–nontumor repertoire similarity than basal-like. Tumor TCR diversity was below lymph nodes but above nontumor tissue.

Ten or more counts support this clonotype. Antigen: not known. TCRdb independently ran MiXCR on the multiplex PCR reads; one entry per CDR3 protein. The sample has fewer than 25,000 distinct CDR3 sequences, approximately 64% seen once. Germline CDR1 is MDHEN and CDR2 is SYDVKM. The V and J ends lost 5 bases and 9 bases respectively, with 14 bases between them. CDR3 length: 14 amino acids. The V and J genes are TRBV28 and TRBJ1-6; D possibly corresponds to TRBD1 (6 bases). Sequencing was performed on tumor-adjacent breast tissue. The source is a female donor with breast cancer. Some clones in this sample may be carry-over from other donors' samples. The CDR3 loop reads CASSPSGQLSPLHF. CDR3 coding DNA: TGTGCCAGCAGTCCCTCCGGACAGCTTTCACCCCTCCACTTT. Variable domain in full (rest from reference TRBV28 and TRBJ1-6): DVKVTQSSRYLVKRTGEKVFLECVQDMDHENMFWYRQDPGLGLRLIYFSYDVKMKEKGDIPEGYSVSREKKERFSLILESASTNQTSMYLCASSPSGQLSPLHFGNGTRLTVT.